This T cell receptor beta chain comes out of a study of CD8 T cells in ankylosing spondylitis. Quantitative 5'-RACE was performed with molecular barcodes, and it yielded the TCR beta libraries. MiXCR, run by TCRdb on the 5' RACE reads, gives a single entry per CDR3 protein. The table records around 130,000 distinct CDR3 sequences, 7% of them present only once. There are many counts of this clonotype. Its antigen is unidentified. Overall study results and limits: What appeared characteristic of ankylosing spondylitis blood was a TCR beta motif of fewer than ten highly homologous variants. Clones linked to disease, bearing a CD8+ phenotype, were relatively rare in peripheral blood.

The CDR3 loop spans 15 amino acids. V shed 0 bases and J shed 4 bases, with 12 bases lying between them. Germline-derived CDR1 and CDR2 are SGHDN and FVKESK. The receptor's source is a male donor with ankylosing spondylitis or in good health (not recorded which). Sequencing was performed on blood, either unsorted or a sorted T cell fraction (not recorded which). The chain employs TRBV14 and TRBJ2-5; the D gene is possibly TRBD2 (5 bases). The CDR3 DNA reads TGTGCCAGCAGCCAAGAGATGGCTAGCCCAGAGACCCAGTACTTC. Translating it yields CASSQEMASPETQYF.